Reported below is one TCR beta chain. Its antigen remains unidentified. The sample comes from a study of cytomegalovirus exposure and HLA in healthy donors. Study information: Within the Caucasian-associated ancestry cluster were roughly 81% of the roughly 380 genotyped donors. General observations from the study: The Asian-associated ancestry cluster reportedly had fewer N-insertions than the approximately 700-donor mean in a later analysis.

PCR was performed using 60 Vbeta and 13 Jbeta primers. Per the study methods: It was a later analysis that counted roughly 80 million unique TCR beta chains, of which around 11 million were shared. Here immunoSEQ multiplex PCR was the method, and the copy in TCRdb shows in-frame clones only, minus some. D and trimming were read from the DNA, whereas the V and J calls and clone size are those reported in that table. Among more than 85,000 clones, 76% were seen once, and the ten largest hold about 7.7%. The sample was PBMCs. The clonotype was recovered from a woman aged 50 to 65 in good health and CMV-seropositive.

In nucleotides, the CDR3 is TGTGCCAGCAGCAAATGTTTATCCGGGAATGGAGAGACCCAGTACTTC. Translating it yields CASSKCLSGNGETQYF. The chain links TRBV21-1 to TRBJ2-5; the table names TRBD2, a call not compared with the DNA. TRBV21-1 is flagged as a pseudogene. CDR3 length: 16 residues.